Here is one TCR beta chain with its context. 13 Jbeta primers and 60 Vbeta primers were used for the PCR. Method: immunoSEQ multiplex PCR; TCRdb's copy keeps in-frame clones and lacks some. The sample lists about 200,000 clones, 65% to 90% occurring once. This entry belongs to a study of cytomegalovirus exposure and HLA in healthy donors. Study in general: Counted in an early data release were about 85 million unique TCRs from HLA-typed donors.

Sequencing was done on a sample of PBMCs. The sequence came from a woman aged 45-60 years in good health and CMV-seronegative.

The CDR3 is CASRRGGGGYYEQYF. The DNA of the CDR3 is TGTGCCAGCAGGAGAGGGGGCGGCGGATATTACGAGCAGTACTTC. The chain carries TRBV27 and TRBJ2-5; 7 bases are shared with TRBD1. The DNA end is a closer match to TRBJ2-7, so the J assignment may be wrong. Germline V gene data show CDR1 as MNHEY and CDR2 as SMNVEV (reference sequence). The CDR3 has 15 residues.